This T cell receptor beta chain derives from a study of blood T cells in healthy people across ages. Alongside a J-beta primer mix, a sample-barcoded 5' primer served in a second PCR lasting roughly 6 to 11 cycles. All cDNA molecules were each tagged by a template-switch adaptor with 12 random nucleotides. Each CDR3 protein is one row after TCRdb ran MiXCR on the 5' RACE reads. The repertoire includes fewer than 1.5 million distinct CDR3 sequences, approximately 40% of them detected once, and 7.9% sits in the top ten. The sequence was collected from a woman between 18 and 29 years old in good health. The sequenced material came from blood.

CDR3 protein: CASSESRPLSYEQYF. In DNA form, the CDR3 reads TGTGCCAGCAGTGAAAGCCGTCCCCTCTCCTACGAGCAGTACTTC. J is TRBJ2-7 and V is TRBV27; D not certain. V lost 5 bases and J lost 0, with 14 bases in between. Per germline, CDR1 MNHEY and CDR2 SMNVEV (reference sequence). CDR3 length: 15 residues.